This T cell receptor beta chain was captured by sequencing in a study of T cell responses to AZD1222 COVID-19 vaccine. General study points: With two AZD1222 doses given, Spike-specific TCR breadth and depth both rose. Seropositive at baseline were only six AZD1222 recipients. Donors were chiefly white British, with a greater number of females, and clonal diversity was perhaps underestimated. Targeting of unmutated variant regions was reportedly seen in nearly half of spike-specific TCRs.

The germline V and J ends were trimmed by 1 base and 0 bases, with 5 bases remaining between them. The CDR3 runs to 14 residues. Germline values: CDR1 SGHTA, CDR2 FQGNSA. With regard to this clone: What it binds is not known.

Profiled with immunoSEQ multiplex PCR; TCRdb holds only in-frame clones, not every one. The sample consists of 150,000 or so clones, 90% to 95% of them appearing once. The receptor was isolated from an adult in good health. The material was peripheral blood, obtained on day 0 of AZD1222 vaccination. The chain couples TRBV7-2 to TRBJ2-3, with no clear D. The CDR3 nucleotides are TGTGCCAGCAGCTTAGTAGGGAGCACAGATACGCAGTATTTT. It encodes CASSLVGSTDTQYF.